The 22 T cell receptor beta chains below were found in one sample sequenced in a study of shared clonotypes between healthy human individuals. Profiled with immunoSEQ multiplex PCR; TCRdb holds only in-frame clones, not every one. The repertoire has hundreds of thousands of clones, roughly 95% of them found once; the top ten carry less than 0.12%. Positively selected for CCR7, the CD45RO-negative cells used as naive CD8 cells excluded terminally differentiated effector memory CD45RA+ cells. The material sequenced was naive CD8+ T cells sorted from blood. Every receptor here comes from a woman aged 25-40 years in good health.

The chain recombines TRBV5-8 with TRBJ1-6, with D perhaps matching TRBD1 (5 bases). The CDR3 has 15 residues. Germline CDR1 and CDR2: SGHTS and YDEGEE. Trimming shortened V by 0 bases and J by 3 bases, and 7 bases separated the two germline ends. CDR3 amino acids: CASSLGQGYNSPLHF. The CDR3 nucleotides are TGTGCCAGCAGCTTGGGGCAGGGCTATAATTCACCCCTCCACTTT.

This clone was detected only a few times. The genes are TRBV9 and TRBJ1-2, with D possibly being TRBD1 (5 bases). CDR3 length: 15 residues. Trimming took off 3 bases at V and 0 bases at J, with 12 bases between the two ends. Germline values: CDR1 SGDLS, CDR2 YYNGEE. The CDR3 spells CASSGSTGPNYGYTF. The CDR3 region has the DNA TGTGCCAGCAGCGGATCAACAGGTCCTAACTATGGCTACACCTTC.

CDR3 sequence: CASSEAGFSYEQYF. CDR3 DNA: TGTGCCAGCAGTGAGGCGGGGTTCTCCTACGAGCAGTACTTC. This chain uses TRBV2 with TRBJ2-7; a possible D gene is TRBD2 (6 bases). This CDR3 is 14 amino acids long. Per the germline V gene, CDR1 is SNHLY and CDR2 is FYNNEI. Trimming removed 3 bases from V and 0 bases from J, with 9 bases in between.

The V call is TRBV5-4, the J call TRBJ2-1; TRBD2 aligns across 10 bases. The CDR3 runs to 15 residues. Germline CDR1 SGHNT, CDR2 YYREEE (reference sequence). J was trimmed by 9 bases and V by 3 bases; bases with no gene match: 9. The CDR3 region is CASSSGLALPSEQFF. CDR3 bases: TGTGCCAGCAGCTCGGGACTAGCGCTTCCAAGTGAGCAGTTCTTC.

With respect to this clone: Other nucleotide sequences from this sample produce the same CDR3. This chain joins TRBV20-1 and TRBJ1-1; no clear D. The CDR3 covers 11 residues. Germline V gene lookup returns CDR1 DFQATT and CDR2 SNEGSKA (reference sequence). Trimming removed 3 bases at V and 0 bases at J, with 2 bases between. DNA of the CDR3: TGCAGTGCTAGGTTGAACACTGAAGCTTTCTTT. This translates into CSARLNTEAFF.

This clone was observed a handful of times. The chain recombines TRBV19 with TRBJ1-2; 9 bases match TRBD1. The CDR3 runs to 15 residues. V gave up 4 bases and J gave up 7 bases; unmatched junction bases: 10. Germline V gene lookup returns CDR1 LNHDA and CDR2 SQIVND (reference sequence). CDR3 residues: CASSTHRQGVAGYTF. The DNA of the CDR3 is TGTGCCAGTAGTACCCATCGACAGGGGGTTGCTGGCTACACCTTC.

The V gene is TRBV28, the J gene TRBJ1-1; the match to TRBD1 covers 7 bases. J was trimmed by 1 base and V by 5 bases; bases with no gene match: 10. This CDR3 spans 16 amino acids. The germline V gene encodes CDR1 MDHEN and CDR2 SYDVKM. The CDR3 DNA sequence: TGTGCCAGCAGTCCACCTCCCAGGGGGGCGAACACTGAAGCTTTCTTT. This codes for CASSPPPRGANTEAFF.

This clone was picked up a small number of times. The chain carries TRBV5-5 and TRBJ2-7, with 11 nucleotides matching TRBD1. The CDR3 is 14 residues long. Trimming took 3 bases from V and 3 from J; bases not matched to a gene: 2. Germline-derived CDR1 and CDR2 are SGHKS and YYEKEE (reference sequence). CDR3 DNA: TGTGCCAGCAGCTGGGGGACAGGGGGCTACGAGCAGTACTTC. It is translated as CASSWGTGGYEQYF. Variable domain in full (rest from reference TRBV5-5 and TRBJ2-7): DAGVTQSPTHLIKTRGQQVTLRCSPISGHKSVSWYQQVLGQGPQFIFQYYEKEERGRGNFPDRFSARQFPNYSSELNVNALLLGDSALYLCASSWGTGGYEQYFGPGTRLTVT.

The genes are TRBV27 and TRBJ2-1; TRBD1 matches at 7 bases. The germline CDR1 and CDR2 sequences are MNHEY and SMNVEV (reference sequence). The trim removed 6 bases at V and 3 bases at J, leaving 2 bases unmatched. CDR3 size: 13 residues. CDR3 region: CASRQGSYNEQFF. CDR3 sequence (DNA): TGTGCCAGCAGACAGGGGAGCTACAATGAGCAGTTCTTC.

The chain recombines TRBV28 with TRBJ2-6; 7 bases line up with TRBD2. Germline-derived CDR1 and CDR2 are MDHEN and SYDVKM. CDR3 length: 19 amino acids. V dropped 2 bases and J dropped 0; count of bases not matched to a gene: 10. This CDR3 reads CASSLRGVGRTSGANVLTF. For the CDR3, the DNA is TGTGCCAGCAGTTTACGGGGGGTAGGGAGAACCTCTGGGGCCAACGTCCTGACTTTC. The variable domain in full, completed from reference TRBV28 and TRBJ2-6, reads DVKVTQSSRYLVKRTGEKVFLECVQDMDHENMFWYRQDPGLGLRLIYFSYDVKMKEKGDIPEGYSVSREKKERFSLILESASTNQTSMYLCASSLRGVGRTSGANVLTFGAGSRLTVL.

This clone was counted only a few times. The chain combines TRBV27 with TRBJ2-7; 7 bases agree with TRBD1. Germline V lookup: CDR1 MNHEY, CDR2 SMNVEV (reference sequence). The V gene end was trimmed by 7 bases and the J gene end by 3 bases; junction bases not matched to a gene: 12. CDR3 length: 15 amino acids. CDR3 region: CASKVSRDRVYEQYF. CDR3 coding DNA: TGTGCCAGCAAGGTTTCCCGCGACAGGGTCTACGAGCAGTACTTC.

The chain has TRBV7-2 and TRBJ2-1, with 12 bases lining up with TRBD2. CDR1 is SGHTA, CDR2 FQGNSA, per germline. This CDR3 is 17 amino acids long. The J segment lost 0 bases and the V segment lost 4 bases, leaving 4 bases of the junction unmatched. CDR3 in DNA: TGTGCCAGCAGCTACGGACTAGCGGGAAGCTCCTACAATGAGCAGTTCTTC. It is translated as CASSYGLAGSSYNEQFF.

V and J are TRBV13 and TRBJ1-2, with 9 bases matching TRBD1. Unmatched junction bases numbered 6, after V lost 2 bases and J lost 5 bases. The CDR3 consists of 15 residues. CDR1 is PRHDT and CDR2 is FYEKMQ in the germline V gene (reference sequence). The DNA of the CDR3 is TGTGCCAGCAGCTTATGGGGACAGGGCTGGTATGGCTACACCTTC. Translation: CASSLWGQGWYGYTF.

The CDR3 DNA reads TGTGCCAGCAGTGATATGGTTAACACCGGGGAGCTGTTTTTT. Translated: CASSDMVNTGELFF. The rearrangement uses TRBV6-1 and TRBJ2-2, with D unclear. The germline V gene has CDR1 MNHNS and CDR2 SASEGT. The CDR3 is 14 amino acids. The V gene lost 3 bases and the J gene lost 2 bases, with 7 bases spanning the gap.

V and J are TRBV29-1 and TRBJ2-3, with D perhaps matching TRBD1 or TRBD2 (5 bases each). This CDR3 region has 14 residues. Trimming removed 2 bases at V and 4 bases at J, with 13 bases between. Germline-derived CDR1 and CDR2 are SQVTM and ANQGSEA. The CDR3 DNA sequence: TGCAGCGTTGAATTAGGGGACGGGGCAGATACGCAGTATTTT. This gives the protein CSVELGDGADTQYF.

Regarding this clone: Other DNA sequences in this specimen translate into the identical CDR3. The chain couples TRBV4-1 to TRBJ1-6; D is perhaps TRBD1 (5 bases). The CDR3 contains 13 residues. The germline CDR1 and CDR2 sequences are MGHRA and YSYEKL. V was pared by 4 bases and J by 7 bases, with 8 bases between. CDR3 sequence: CASSLAGNSPLHF. In DNA, the CDR3 is TGCGCCAGCAGCCTTGCAGGGAATTCACCCCTCCACTTT.

On this clone: The same CDR3 can be traced to other DNA sequences in this sample. The CDR3 DNA follows: TGTGCCAGCTCACCACCGACAGGGTACGAGCAGTACTTC. Encoded protein: CASSPPTGYEQYF. The chain has TRBV18 and TRBJ2-7, with 7 nucleotides matching TRBD1. Losses at the gene ends were 0 bases for V and 4 bases for J; bases not matched to a gene: 0. The germline CDR1 and CDR2 sequences are KGHSH and LQKENI. CDR3 length: 13 amino acids.

The chain employs TRBV28 and TRBJ1-2; D unclear. Germline V gene data show CDR1 as MDHEN and CDR2 as SYDVKM. The length of the CDR3 is 13 residues. Trimming took off 3 bases at V and 8 bases at J, with 13 bases between the two ends. CDR3 sequence reads: CASSFASMNGYTF. CDR3 DNA: TGTGCCAGCAGTTTTGCCAGTATGAACGGCTACACCTTC.

The gene calls are TRBV5-5 and TRBJ2-7; 7 bases fit TRBD1. CDR3 length: 13 amino acids. V was clipped by 0 bases and J by 6 bases; unmatched bases: 3. In germline, CDR1 is SGHKS, CDR2 YYEKEE (reference sequence). The DNA for the CDR3 is TGTGCCAGCAGCTTGGGGGACAGTCCCGAGCAGTACTTC. Its protein is CASSLGDSPEQYF. Variable domain in full (rest from reference TRBV5-5 and TRBJ2-7): DAGVTQSPTHLIKTRGQQVTLRCSPISGHKSVSWYQQVLGQGPQFIFQYYEKEERGRGNFPDRFSARQFPNYSSELNVNALLLGDSALYLCASSLGDSPEQYFGPGTRLTVT.

In its sample, this clone was seen once. V usage is TRBV28 and J usage is TRBJ1-5; no clear D. Germline assignment: CDR1 MDHEN and CDR2 SYDVKM. The CDR3 is 15 amino acids. The V gene lost 3 bases and the J gene lost 1 base, with 10 bases spanning the gap. The CDR3 reads CASSFLARSNQPQHF. The CDR3 DNA follows: TGTGCCAGCAGTTTTCTAGCCAGGAGCAATCAGCCCCAGCATTTT.

This clone was detected only once. V is TRBV28 and J is TRBJ2-4; 9 positions agree with TRBD2. Germline lookup yields CDR1 MDHEN and CDR2 SYDVKM. The CDR3 contains 16 residues. J lost 2 bases, V lost 2 bases, and 4 bases had no gene match. DNA for the CDR3: TGTGCCAGCAGTTTAACTAGCGGGTGGACCAAAAACATTCAGTACTTC. Amino acid sequence: CASSLTSGWTKNIQYF.

CDR3 residues: CASSGTATGELFF. In nucleotides, the CDR3 is TGTGCCAGCAGCGGGACTGCCACCGGGGAGCTGTTTTTT. This chain uses TRBV9 with TRBJ2-2; TRBD2 is a possible D gene (5 bases). V dropped 3 bases and J dropped 4 bases, with 7 bases sitting between them. The CDR3 is 13 residues long. The germline V gene has CDR1 SGDLS and CDR2 YYNGEE.